The 4 T cell receptor beta chains presented below share a single source sample, sequenced in a study of brain metastases from non-small cell lung cancer. Measured with immunoSEQ multiplex PCR; TCRdb has only the in-frame clones, and not every one. The data contain roughly 2,300 clones, approximately 90% of them singletons. Sequenced sample: tumor-adjacent normal tissue. The receptors here all came from a donor at least 40 years old with non-small cell lung cancer.

V gene TRBV5-8 combines with J gene TRBJ1-5; 7 nucleotides match TRBD1. Trimming at V came to 4 bases and at J to 5 bases, leaving 9 bases not matched to a gene. The CDR3 sequence is 15 residues long. CDR1 is SGHTS, CDR2 YDEGEE, per germline. CDR3 protein: CASSRAGTDYQPQHF. The CDR3 nucleotides are TGTGCCAGCAGCCGGGCCGGGACAGACTATCAGCCCCAGCATTTT.

The chain is built from TRBV7-8 and TRBJ2-2; 7 positions agree with TRBD1. Looked up from germline, CDR1 is SGHVS and CDR2 is FQNEAQ. CDR3 length equals 16 residues. Unmatched junction bases numbered 6, after V lost 5 bases and J lost 0 bases. In nucleotides, the CDR3 is TGTGCCAGCAGCAAGGGACAGCCCGCGAACACCGGGGAGCTGTTTTTT. Its translation is CASSKGQPANTGELFF.

CDR3 sequence: CASKRSRSADTQYF. DNA of the CDR3: TGTGCCAGTAAGAGGTCGCGTAGCGCAGATACGCAGTATTTT. V and J are TRBV19 and TRBJ2-3; tentatively, D is TRBD2 (5 bases). The CDR3 sequence is 14 residues long. Germline V CDR1 and CDR2: LNHDA, SQIVND (reference sequence). V dropped 7 bases and J dropped 4 bases, with 15 bases sitting between them.

This CDR3 reads CASSSRDRARRTEAFF. CDR3 DNA sequence: TGTGCCAGCAGCAGCCGGGACAGGGCCCGAAGGACTGAAGCTTTCTTT. The rearrangement joins TRBV7-9 to TRBJ1-1; TRBD1 matches 9 bases. V lost 5 bases and J lost 5; bases outside the gene matches: 12. Germline CDR1 SEHNR, CDR2 FQNEAQ (reference sequence). The CDR3 contains 16 residues.